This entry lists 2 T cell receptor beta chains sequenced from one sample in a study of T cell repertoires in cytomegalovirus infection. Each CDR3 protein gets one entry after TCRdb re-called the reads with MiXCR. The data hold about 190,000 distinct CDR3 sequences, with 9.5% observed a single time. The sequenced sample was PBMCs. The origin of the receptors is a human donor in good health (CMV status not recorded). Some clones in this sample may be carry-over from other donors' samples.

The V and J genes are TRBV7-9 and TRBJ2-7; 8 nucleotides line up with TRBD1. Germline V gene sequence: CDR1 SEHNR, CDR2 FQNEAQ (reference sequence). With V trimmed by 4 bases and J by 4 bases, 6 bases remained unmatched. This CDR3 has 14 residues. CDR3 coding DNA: TGTGCCAGCAGCTCCCGGACAGGGCAGTACGAGCAGTACTTC. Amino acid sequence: CASSSRTGQYEQYF. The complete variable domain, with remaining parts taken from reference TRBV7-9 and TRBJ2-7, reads DTGVSQNPRHKITKRGQNVTFRCDPISEHNRLYWYRQTLGQGPEFLTYFQNEAQLEKSRLLSDRFSAERPKGSFSTLEIQRTEQGDSAMYLCASSSRTGQYEQYFGPGTRLTVT.

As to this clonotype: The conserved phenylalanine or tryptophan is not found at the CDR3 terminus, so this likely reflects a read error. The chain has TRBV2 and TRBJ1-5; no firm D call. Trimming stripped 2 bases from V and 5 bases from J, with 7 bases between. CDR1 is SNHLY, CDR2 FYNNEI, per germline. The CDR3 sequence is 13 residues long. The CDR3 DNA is TGTGCCAGCAGTGAAATCCGGGATCAGCCCCAGCATCTT. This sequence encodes CASSEIRDQPQHL.